This TCR beta chain derives from a study of blood T cell repertoires in COVID-19. Trimming removed 5 bases at V and 4 bases at J, with 11 bases between. This CDR3 has 13 amino acids. The germline CDR1 and CDR2 sequences are SEHNR and FQNEAQ (reference sequence). Sequenced by immunoSEQ multiplex PCR; TCRdb stores in-frame clones only, minus some. The repertoire has a few hundred thousand clones, less than 90% of them found once; the top ten carry 2.5% to 3.5%. Worth noting for this clone: Distinct nucleotide sequences in the sample also encode this CDR3.

The source material was PBMCs or T cells enriched from blood (not recorded which). This TCR was sampled from a woman in her thirties who had recovered from COVID-19. The chain joins TRBV7-9 to TRBJ1-2; weak D call: TRBD1 (6 bases). CDR3 sequence: CASSPGQRYGYTF. In DNA, the CDR3 is TGTGCCAGCAGCCCTGGACAGCGCTATGGCTACACCTTC.